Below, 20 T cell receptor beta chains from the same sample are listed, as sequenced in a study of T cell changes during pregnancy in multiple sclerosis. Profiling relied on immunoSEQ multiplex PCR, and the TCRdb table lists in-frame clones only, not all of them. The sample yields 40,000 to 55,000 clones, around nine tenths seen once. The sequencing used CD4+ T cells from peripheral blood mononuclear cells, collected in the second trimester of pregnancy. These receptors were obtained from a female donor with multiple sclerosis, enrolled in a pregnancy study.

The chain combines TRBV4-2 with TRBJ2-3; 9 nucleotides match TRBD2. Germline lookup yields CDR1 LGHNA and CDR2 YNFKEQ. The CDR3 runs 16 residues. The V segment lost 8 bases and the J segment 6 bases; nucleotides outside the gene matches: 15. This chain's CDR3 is CASCPLGAGGEDTQYF. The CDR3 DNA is TGTGCCAGCTGCCCGCTTGGGGCGGGGGGGGAGGATACGCAGTATTTT.

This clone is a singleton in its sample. The CDR3 DNA reads as TGTGCCAGCACCGAGAGGGGGGGATTGGTAAATGGCTACACCTTC. This gives the protein CASTERGGLVNGYTF. The chain joins TRBV13 to TRBJ1-2; tentative D call: TRBD1 (6 bases). The CDR3 contains 15 residues. Trimming pared 7 bases from V and 6 bases from J, leaving 21 bases between. Germline-derived CDR1 and CDR2 are PRHDT and FYEKMQ (reference sequence). The full variable domain, in which reference TRBV13 and TRBJ1-2 provide the parts outside the CDR3, is AAGVIQSPRHLIKEKRETATLKCYPIPRHDTVYWYQQGPGQDPQFLISFYEKMQSDKGSIPDRFSAQQFSDYHSELNMSSLELGDSALYFCASTERGGLVNGYTFGSGTRLTVV.

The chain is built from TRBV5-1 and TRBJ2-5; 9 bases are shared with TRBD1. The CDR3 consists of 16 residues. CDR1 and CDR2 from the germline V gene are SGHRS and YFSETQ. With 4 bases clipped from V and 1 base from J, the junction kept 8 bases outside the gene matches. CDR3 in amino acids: CASSLLGGQGQETQYF. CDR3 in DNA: TGCGCCAGCAGCCTGCTGGGGGGACAGGGCCAAGAGACCCAGTACTTC.

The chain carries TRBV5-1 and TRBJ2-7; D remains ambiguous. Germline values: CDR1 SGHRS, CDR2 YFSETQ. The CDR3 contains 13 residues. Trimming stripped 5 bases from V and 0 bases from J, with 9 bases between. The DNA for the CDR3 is TGCGCCAGCAGGAGGCCCGACTCCTACGAGCAGTACTTC. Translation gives CASRRPDSYEQYF.

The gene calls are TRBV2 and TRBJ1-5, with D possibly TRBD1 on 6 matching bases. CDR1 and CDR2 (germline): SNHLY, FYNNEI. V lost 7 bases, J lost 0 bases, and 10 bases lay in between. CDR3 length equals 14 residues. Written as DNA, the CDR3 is TGTGCCAGCACCCAGGGGAATAGCAATCAGCCCCAGCATTTT. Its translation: CASTQGNSNQPQHF.

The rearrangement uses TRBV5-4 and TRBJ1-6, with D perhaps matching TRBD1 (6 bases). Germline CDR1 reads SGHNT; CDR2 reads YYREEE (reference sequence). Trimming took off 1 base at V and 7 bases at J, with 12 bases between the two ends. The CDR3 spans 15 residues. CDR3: CASSLKEQGNSPLHF. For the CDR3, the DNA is TGTGCCAGCAGCTTGAAGGAACAGGGAAATTCACCCCTCCACTTT.

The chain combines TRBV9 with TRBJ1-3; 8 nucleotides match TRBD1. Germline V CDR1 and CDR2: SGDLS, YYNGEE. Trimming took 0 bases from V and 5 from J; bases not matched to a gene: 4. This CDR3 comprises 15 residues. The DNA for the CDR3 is TGTGCCAGCAGCGTAGGAGGACAGGGAAGAAACACCATATATTTT. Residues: CASSVGGQGRNTIYF.

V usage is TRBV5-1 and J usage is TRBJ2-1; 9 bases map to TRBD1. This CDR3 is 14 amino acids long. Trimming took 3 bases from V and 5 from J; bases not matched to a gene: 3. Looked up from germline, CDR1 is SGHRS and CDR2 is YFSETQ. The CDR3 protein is CASSSWDRDNEQFF. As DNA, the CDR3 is TGCGCCAGCAGCTCCTGGGACAGGGACAATGAGCAGTTCTTC.

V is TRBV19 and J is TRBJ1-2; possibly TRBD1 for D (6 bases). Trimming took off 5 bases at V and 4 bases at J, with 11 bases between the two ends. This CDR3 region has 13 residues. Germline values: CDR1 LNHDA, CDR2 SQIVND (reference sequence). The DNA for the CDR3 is TGTGCCAGTAGTCGAGACAGGTTCTATGGCTACACCTTC. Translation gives CASSRDRFYGYTF.

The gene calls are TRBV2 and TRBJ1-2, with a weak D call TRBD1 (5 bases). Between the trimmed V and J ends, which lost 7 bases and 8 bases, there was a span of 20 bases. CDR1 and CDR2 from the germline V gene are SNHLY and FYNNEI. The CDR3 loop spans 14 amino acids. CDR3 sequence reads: CASIPDTRTQGYTF. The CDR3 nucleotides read TGTGCCAGCATCCCGGACACCCGTACGCAAGGCTACACCTTC.

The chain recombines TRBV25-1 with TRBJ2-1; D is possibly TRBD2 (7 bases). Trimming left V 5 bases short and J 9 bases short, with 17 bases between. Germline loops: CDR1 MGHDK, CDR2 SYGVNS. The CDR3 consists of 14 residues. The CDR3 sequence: CASSPRGGGGEQFF. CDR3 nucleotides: TGTGCCAGCAGTCCCCGAGGGGGGGGCGGTGAGCAGTTCTTC.

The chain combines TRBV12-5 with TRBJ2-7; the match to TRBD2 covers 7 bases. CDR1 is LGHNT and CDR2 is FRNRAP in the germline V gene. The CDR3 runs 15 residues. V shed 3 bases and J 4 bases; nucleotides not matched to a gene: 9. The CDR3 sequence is CASGLGGRGMYEQYF. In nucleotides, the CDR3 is TGTGCTAGTGGTTTAGGCGGGAGAGGTATGTACGAGCAGTACTTC.

The CDR3 region is CASSLDRPGGSYGYTF. Written as DNA, the CDR3 is TGTGCCAGCAGCTTAGACAGGCCTGGGGGGAGCTATGGCTACACCTTC. The J gene is TRBJ1-2, the V gene TRBV7-9; the D gene is possibly TRBD1 (5 bases). V was clipped by 1 base and J by 4 bases, with 16 bases between them. Germline CDR1 SEHNR, CDR2 FQNEAQ (reference sequence). CDR3 length: 16 residues.

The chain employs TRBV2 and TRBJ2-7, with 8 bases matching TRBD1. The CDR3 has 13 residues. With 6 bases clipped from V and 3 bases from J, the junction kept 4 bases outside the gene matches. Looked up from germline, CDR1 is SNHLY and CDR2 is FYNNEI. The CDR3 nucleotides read TGTGCCAGCAGAAGACAGGGGAGCTACGAGCAGTACTTC. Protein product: CASRRQGSYEQYF.

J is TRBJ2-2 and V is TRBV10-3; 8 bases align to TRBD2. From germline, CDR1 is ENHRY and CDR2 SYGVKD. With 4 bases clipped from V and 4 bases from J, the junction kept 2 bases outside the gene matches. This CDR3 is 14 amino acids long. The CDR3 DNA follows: TGTGCCATCAGTGTAAGCGGGGGCACCGGGGAGCTGTTTTTT. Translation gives CAISVSGGTGELFF.

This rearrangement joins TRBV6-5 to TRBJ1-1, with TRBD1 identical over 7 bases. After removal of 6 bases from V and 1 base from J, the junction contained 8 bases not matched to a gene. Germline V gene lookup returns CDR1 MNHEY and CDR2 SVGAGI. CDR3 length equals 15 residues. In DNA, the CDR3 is TGTGCCAGCAGACCACCCGGACAGGCGAACACTGAAGCTTTCTTT. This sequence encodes CASRPPGQANTEAFF.

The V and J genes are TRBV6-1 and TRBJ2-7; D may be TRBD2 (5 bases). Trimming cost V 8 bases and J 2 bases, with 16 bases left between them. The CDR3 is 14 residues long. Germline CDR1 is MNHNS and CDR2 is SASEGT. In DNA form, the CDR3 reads TGTGCCAGCGCCAAAGGAGGCAGAGCCTACGAGCAGTACTTC. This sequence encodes CASAKGGRAYEQYF.

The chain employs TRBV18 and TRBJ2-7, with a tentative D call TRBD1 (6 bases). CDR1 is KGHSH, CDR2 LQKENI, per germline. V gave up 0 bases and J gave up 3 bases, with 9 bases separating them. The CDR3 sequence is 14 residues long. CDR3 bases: TGTGCCAGCTCACCACCGGCAGGGGACTACGAGCAGTACTTC. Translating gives CASSPPAGDYEQYF.

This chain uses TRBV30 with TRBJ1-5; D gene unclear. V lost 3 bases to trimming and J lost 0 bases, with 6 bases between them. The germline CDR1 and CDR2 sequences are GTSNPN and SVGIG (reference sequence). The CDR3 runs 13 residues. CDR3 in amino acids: CAWRSYSNQPQHF. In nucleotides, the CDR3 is TGTGCCTGGAGATCCTATAGCAATCAGCCCCAGCATTTT.

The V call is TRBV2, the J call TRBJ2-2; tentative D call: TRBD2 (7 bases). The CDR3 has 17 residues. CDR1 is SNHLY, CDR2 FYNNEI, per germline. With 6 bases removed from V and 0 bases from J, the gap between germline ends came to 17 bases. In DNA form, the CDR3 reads TGTGCCAGCAGAAGCAGGGGCGCGGGAGCGAACACCGGGGAGCTGTTTTTT. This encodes CASRSRGAGANTGELFF.